A selection of T cell receptor beta chains follows, all from one sample in a study of T-cell reconstitution after alpha-beta-depleted transplantation in children. One entry per CDR3 protein, called by TCRdb with MiXCR from the PCR reads. This table has 90,000 to 120,000 distinct CDR3 sequences, 5.5% to 7% appearing once. Material: PBMCs, mostly from graft donor cells, obtained 360 days after TCRalphabeta/CD19-depleted stem cell transplant. The source of these receptors is a male patient between 2 and 15 years old who had a stem cell transplant for acute lymphoblastic leukemia, so the T cells may come from the graft donor. Each CDR3 is given with its conserved first and last residue. A D gene is named only where the DNA matches it firmly. Size values are once, few and many counts, or a class for expanded clones, and some rows have none.

CDR3nt	CDR3aa	abundance	d_gene	v_gene	j_gene
TGTGCCAGCAGCCAAGCCTCCGACAGCTCTGGAAACACCATATATTTT	CASSQASDSSGNTIYF	few	NA	TRBV3-1	TRBJ1-3
TGTGCCAGCAGCCTCTTTAGCGGGGGCTTCAGCACAGATACGCAGTATTTT	CASSLFSGGFSTDTQYF	few	TRBD2	TRBV27	TRBJ2-3
TGTGCCAGCAGCGTAGTGAGCGGGGGAGAGCAGTACTTC	CASSVVSGGEQYF	many	TRBD2	TRBV9	TRBJ2-7
TGCGCCAGCAGCTTGGCCAGGTTGGGGGTGAGGAGAACAGATACGCAGTATTTT	CASSLARLGVRRTDTQYF	many	NA	TRBV5-1	TRBJ2-3
TGTGCCAGCAGCCACCGGGACAGTAACTCCTACGAGCAGTACTTC	CASSHRDSNSYEQYF	NA	TRBD1	TRBV7-3	TRBJ2-7
TGTGCCAGCAGCATGACACCCTCCTACGAGCAGTACTTC	CASSMTPSYEQYF	many	NA	TRBV7-3	TRBJ2-7
TGTGCCAGCAGTGAAGGACTGATCGAGAACACTGAAGCTTTCTTT	CASSEGLIENTEAFF	many	NA	TRBV6-1	TRBJ1-1
TGTGCCAGCAGCGTAGGAATATCGAGCAATCAGCCCCAGCATTTT	CASSVGISSNQPQHF	NA	NA	TRBV9	TRBJ1-5
TGTGCCAGCAGAGGACTAGCGGGGGTGGAGACCCAGTACTTC	CASRGLAGVETQYF	NA	TRBD2	TRBV27	TRBJ2-5
TGCGCCAGCAGCTTGAAAGGAGGCACTGAAGCTTTCTTT	CASSLKGGTEAFF	many	NA	TRBV5-1	TRBJ1-1
TGTGCCAGCAGTCCCTCTCGGGGGGCGGTAGGGCCCCAGCATTTT	CASSPSRGAVGPQHF	few	NA	TRBV6-5	TRBJ1-5
TGTGCCAGCAGTTACTCGGGGTTAGATGAAAAACTGTTTTTT	CASSYSGLDEKLFF	NA	NA	TRBV6-5	TRBJ1-4
TGTGCCAGCAGCCAAGACCCACCGGCGGGGCCCTCCTACGAGCAGTACTTC	CASSQDPPAGPSYEQYF	few	NA	TRBV4-2	TRBJ2-7
TGTGCCAGCAGTCCTACGGCCTCCTACGAGCAGTACTTC	CASSPTASYEQYF	many	NA	TRBV4-2	TRBJ2-7
TGTGCCAGCAGCTTATGGAGCGGGGGACTAGCAGATACGCAGTATTTT	CASSLWSGGLADTQYF	many	TRBD2	TRBV11-2	TRBJ2-3
TGCAGTGCTCCACCCCGGGGAGTGCGCAACATTCAGTACTTC	CSAPPRGVRNIQYF	many	NA	TRBV20-1	TRBJ2-4
TGTGCCAGCAGTTCCGGGACAGCGAGGGCAAGCACAGATACGCAGTATTTT	CASSSGTARASTDTQYF	many	TRBD1	TRBV28	TRBJ2-3
TGTGCCAGCAGCGTCAAGGGTGGGACAGCTACCCCCGGGGAGCTGTTTTTT	CASSVKGGTATPGELFF	many	TRBD1	TRBV9	TRBJ2-2
TGTGCCAGCAGCTTATGGGACAGGGGTTACGAGCAGTACTTC	CASSLWDRGYEQYF	many	TRBD1	TRBV11-2	TRBJ2-7
TGTGCCAGCAGCTTAGAGGGGCTGGCGGGGGGCAGCACAGATACGCAGTATTTT	CASSLEGLAGGSTDTQYF	NA	TRBD2	TRBV7-6	TRBJ2-3
TGCAGCGTCAGGGGGCTCCATGGCTACACCTTC	CSVRGLHGYTF	many	TRBD1	TRBV29-1	TRBJ1-2
TGTGCCAGCAGCCCCGGACAGGGGAGGAGAGAGACCCAGTACTTC	CASSPGQGRRETQYF	few	TRBD1	TRBV7-2	TRBJ2-5
TGTGCCACTACCCTGGGGGGGGGCACCGGGGAGCTGTTTTTT	CATTLGGGTGELFF	NA	TRBD2	TRBV15	TRBJ2-2
TGCGCCAGCAGCTACGCAGGACAGACCTACGAGCAGTACTTC	CASSYAGQTYEQYF	many	NA	TRBV5-1	TRBJ2-7
TGTGCCAGCAGCCATGGGGCCAAAAACATTCAGTACTTC	CASSHGAKNIQYF	NA	NA	TRBV3-1	TRBJ2-4
TGTGCCAGCAGTTACTCGCCCCTGGGCAGGGAAGATGGCTACACCTTC	CASSYSPLGREDGYTF	NA	NA	TRBV6-5	TRBJ1-2
TGCGCCAGCACGTCACCAGGCACTGAAGCTTTCTTT	CASTSPGTEAFF	few	NA	TRBV5-1	TRBJ1-1
TGTGCCAGCAGCTTCACAGGGAGTAATGAAAAACTGTTTTTT	CASSFTGSNEKLFF	few	NA	TRBV5-5	TRBJ1-4
TGTGCCAGCAGTTACCCGGGCGTGACGCAGTATTTT	CASSYPGVTQYF	NA	NA	TRBV6-2/TRBV6-3	TRBJ2-3
TGTGCCACCAGCAGAGGCTCAGCTTCTACTAGTATCTACGAGCAGTACTTC	CATSRGSASTSIYEQYF	many	NA	TRBV15	TRBJ2-7
TGTGCCAGCAGCTCTGGGGGCCTTGGACAGTTCTTC	CASSSGGLGQFF	few	NA	TRBV7-9	TRBJ2-1
TGTGCCAGTAGTATTTACAGGGCTGCTGGGGAGCTGTTTTTT	CASSIYRAAGELFF	few	NA	TRBV19	TRBJ2-2
TGTGCCAGCAGCCCGGGGACGGTCTACGAGCAGTACTTC	CASSPGTVYEQYF	many	NA	TRBV28	TRBJ2-7
TGTGCCAGCAGCTGGGTCTACGAGCAGTACTTC	CASSWVYEQYF	many	NA	TRBV13	TRBJ2-7
TGTGCCACCAGTGATTTGCAGGACAGGGCCACCGGGGAGCTGTTTTTT	CATSDLQDRATGELFF	few	TRBD1	TRBV24-1	TRBJ2-2
TGTGCCAGCAGTTTAAGAGCGGGAGTAAGCTACGAGCAGTACTTC	CASSLRAGVSYEQYF	many	TRBD2	TRBV27	TRBJ2-7
TGTGCCAGCAGCGTAGGGGACAGGGCGGCAGATACGCAGTATTTT	CASSVGDRAADTQYF	many	TRBD1	TRBV9	TRBJ2-3
TGTGCCAGCAGCTTAGGTCTCGGTGAGCAGTTCTTC	CASSLGLGEQFF	NA	NA	TRBV7-9	TRBJ2-1
TGTGCCAGCAGTTTAGGGGGACAGCCTTATAGCAATCAGCCCCAGCATTTT	CASSLGGQPYSNQPQHF	few	TRBD1	TRBV27	TRBJ1-5
TGTGCCAGCGTCCCTACCGGGCCCTACAATGAGCAGTTCTTC	CASVPTGPYNEQFF	many	NA	TRBV7-9	TRBJ2-1
TGCGCCAGCAGCCAAGGCCTAGGGCAAAACATTCAGTACTTC	CASSQGLGQNIQYF	many	NA	TRBV4-3	TRBJ2-4
TGTGCCAGCAGTTCTGTAGCGGGGTTTTACGAGCAGTACTTC	CASSSVAGFYEQYF	many	TRBD2	TRBV27	TRBJ2-7
TGCGCCAGCAGCCAAGATATAGGGGCGTCAGGGGGGCCCTACGAGCAGTACTTC	CASSQDIGASGGPYEQYF	few	NA	TRBV4-3	TRBJ2-7
TGTGCCAGCAGTTTACTAGCGGGGGGAACCGGGGAGCTGTTTTTT	CASSLLAGGTGELFF	many	TRBD2	TRBV12-3/TRBV12-4	TRBJ2-2